This paragraph reports one T cell receptor beta chain. Its antigen is not known. These data belong to a study of cytomegalovirus exposure and HLA in healthy donors. Study findings and constraints: Rates of TCR association differed by HLA locus in a later analysis, with DRB1 highest and HLA-C lowest.

PCR used 60 Vbeta primers and 13 Jbeta primers. Data came from immunoSEQ multiplex PCR; TCRdb stores just in-frame clones and leaves some out. The data show a few hundred thousand clones, with approximately 82% seen just once and more than 8.5% held by the top ten. The CDR3 has 14 residues. V was cut by 4 bases and J by 8 bases, with 14 bases left in between. Germline V gene data show CDR1 as SGHTA and CDR2 as FQGNSA. The rearrangement links TRBV7-2 to TRBJ1-4, with D unresolved. The receptor comes from a woman aged 50 to 65 in good health and CMV-seropositive. The sequenced material came from PBMCs. DNA for the CDR3: TGTGCCAGCAGCTCCGACCCGGGTATGGAAAAACTGTTTTTT. Amino acid sequence: CASSSDPGMEKLFF.